A selection of T cell receptor beta chains follows, all from one sample in a study of blood T cell repertoires in COVID-19. This table comes from immunoSEQ multiplex PCR, and its TCRdb copy is limited to in-frame clones, with some not included. The table lists approximately 240,000 clones, 70% to 90% of them singletons, with 4% in the top ten. Material: peripheral blood. Receptors originate from a man aged 45-65 years with acute or convalescent COVID-19. Each CDR3 is given with its conserved first and last residue. The order of the fields is J gene, V gene, clone size, D gene, CDR3 protein, CDR3 DNA. D genes are given only for firm matches. Some rows have no size entry. The others give once, few or many, or a class for an expanded clone.

>TRBJ1-3|TRBV2|NA|TRBD1
CASLLDRVGNTIYF
TGTGCCAGCCTACTCGACAGGGTGGGAAACACCATATATTTT
>TRBJ2-4|TRBV5-8|NA|NA
CASSLDQTKNIQYF
TGTGCCAGCAGCTTGGATCAAACCAAAAACATTCAGTACTTC
>TRBJ2-7|TRBV15|NA|TRBD2
CATSREGLAGHEQYF
TGTGCCACCAGCAGAGAGGGACTAGCGGGCCACGAGCAGTACTTC
>TRBJ1-6|TRBV9|once|TRBD1
CASSAHRGNSPLHF
TGTGCCAGCAGCGCACACAGGGGTAATTCACCCCTCCACTTT
>TRBJ1-2|TRBV28|NA|NA
CASSLGSRARYGYTF
TGTGCCAGCAGTTTGGGGTCCAGGGCACGGTATGGCTACACCTTC
>TRBJ2-7|TRBV11-2|NA|NA
CASSLGPDNYEQYF
TGTGCCAGCAGCTTAGGTCCAGACAACTACGAGCAGTACTTC
>TRBJ1-5|TRBV19|NA|NA
CASSILGEGSGNQPQHF
TGTGCCAGTAGTATTCTTGGGGAGGGTAGTGGCAATCAGCCCCAGCATTTT
>TRBJ2-2|TRBV9|NA|TRBD2
CASSSGGLNGELFF
TGTGCCAGCAGCTCGGGGGGGCTTAACGGGGAGCTGTTTTTT
>TRBJ1-2|TRBV29-1|NA|NA
CSAAIPGGPSRGYTF
TGCAGCGCCGCCATCCCGGGGGGACCAAGTCGGGGCTACACCTTC
>TRBJ2-7|TRBV18|NA|TRBD1
CASSWGQGGSYEQYF
TGTGCCAGCTCCTGGGGACAGGGGGGCTCCTACGAGCAGTACTTC
>TRBJ2-1|TRBV30|NA|NA
CAWSTGQGGFF
TGTGCCTGGAGTACGGGGCAGGGAGGATTCTTC
>TRBJ2-2|TRBV5-1|NA|TRBD2
CASSPVLTSGDTGELFF
TGCGCCAGCAGCCCGGTATTAACTAGCGGCGACACCGGGGAGCTGTTTTTT